The TCR beta chain under discussion was sequenced for a study of T cells after posttransplantation cyclophosphamide. General study results and limits: TRB clonality was highly associated with recipient CMV seropositivity and reactivation. TRB overlap between skin or GI tissue T cells and blood was limited. Donor-recipient repertoire similarity was low at 1-2 months, rising over year one.

A marrow graft followed busulfan-fludarabine conditioning, with cyclophosphamide on days +3 and +4. The CDR3 consists of 13 residues. CDR1 is SGDLS, CDR2 YYNGEE, per germline. Trimming took 5 bases from V and 2 from J, leaving 8 bases between them. This table comes from immunoSEQ multiplex PCR, and its TCRdb copy is limited to in-frame clones, with some not included. The sample was found to contain more than 1,500 clones, and every one recurs. This clone was observed at least ten times. Its antigen is not known. Here the sequenced sample was PBMCs, taken around 35 days after allogeneic stem cell transplant with posttransplant cyclophosphamide. This clonotype was obtained from a female patient between 60 and 69 years old who received an allogeneic stem cell transplant from a related donor and was CMV-positive. Some T cells may arise from the graft donor. V is TRBV9 and J is TRBJ1-5; D not resolved. CDR3 nucleotides: TGTGCCAGCAGTAGGGTGGGCAATCAGCCCCAGCATTTT. Its protein product is CASSRVGNQPQHF.